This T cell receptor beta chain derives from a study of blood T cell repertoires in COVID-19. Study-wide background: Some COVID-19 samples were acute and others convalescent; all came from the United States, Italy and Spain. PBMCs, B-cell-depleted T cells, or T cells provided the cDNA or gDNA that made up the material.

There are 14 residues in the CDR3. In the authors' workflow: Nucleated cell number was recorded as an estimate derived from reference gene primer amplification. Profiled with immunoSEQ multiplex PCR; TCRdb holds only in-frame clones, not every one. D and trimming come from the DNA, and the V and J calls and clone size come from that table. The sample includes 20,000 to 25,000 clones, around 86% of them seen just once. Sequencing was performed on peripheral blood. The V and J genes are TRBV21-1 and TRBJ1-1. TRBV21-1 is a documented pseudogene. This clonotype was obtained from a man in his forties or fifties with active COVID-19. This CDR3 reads CASRSPGVNTEAFF. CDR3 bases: TGTGCCAGCAGATCCCCGGGGGTTAACACTGAAGCTTTCTTT.